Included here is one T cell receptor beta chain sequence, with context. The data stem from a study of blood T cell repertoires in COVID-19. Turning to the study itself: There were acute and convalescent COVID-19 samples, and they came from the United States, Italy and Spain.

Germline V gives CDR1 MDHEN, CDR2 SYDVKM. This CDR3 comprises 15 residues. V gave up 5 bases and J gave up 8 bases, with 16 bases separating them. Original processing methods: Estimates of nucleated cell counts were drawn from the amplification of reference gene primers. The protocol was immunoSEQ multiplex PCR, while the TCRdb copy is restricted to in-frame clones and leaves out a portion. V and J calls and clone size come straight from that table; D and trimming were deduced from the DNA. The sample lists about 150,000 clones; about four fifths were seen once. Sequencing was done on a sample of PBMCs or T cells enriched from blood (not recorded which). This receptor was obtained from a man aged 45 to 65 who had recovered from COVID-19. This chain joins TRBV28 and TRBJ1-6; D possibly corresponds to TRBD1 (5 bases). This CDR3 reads CASSTPRGGDSPLHF. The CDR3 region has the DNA TGTGCCAGCAGTACCCCCCGGGGGGGAGATTCACCCCTCCACTTT.